The clone carrying this TCR beta chain was picked up many times. The data originate from a study of early T cells in non-severe SARS-CoV-2 infection. Study background: From unsorted whole blood, bulk RNA was sequenced, and the chains remained unpaired.

This CDR3 is 15 amino acids long. Germline-derived CDR1 and CDR2 are MRHNA and SNTAGT. V lost 4 bases, J lost 6 bases, and 2 bases stayed unmatched. Each CDR3 protein gets one entry after TCRdb re-called the 5' RACE reads with MiXCR. The table lists approximately 57,000 distinct CDR3 sequences, 12% of them singletons. This chain links TRBV6-4 with TRBJ2-1; 14 bases are shared with TRBD2. The clonotype originates from an adult who was a healthcare worker with PCR-confirmed SARS-CoV-2 infection or an uninfected control (not recorded which). Sequencing used whole blood. CDR3 DNA: TGTGCCAGCAGTGTAGGGACTAGCGGGGGCAATGAGCAGTTCTTC. Encoded protein: CASSVGTSGGNEQFF.